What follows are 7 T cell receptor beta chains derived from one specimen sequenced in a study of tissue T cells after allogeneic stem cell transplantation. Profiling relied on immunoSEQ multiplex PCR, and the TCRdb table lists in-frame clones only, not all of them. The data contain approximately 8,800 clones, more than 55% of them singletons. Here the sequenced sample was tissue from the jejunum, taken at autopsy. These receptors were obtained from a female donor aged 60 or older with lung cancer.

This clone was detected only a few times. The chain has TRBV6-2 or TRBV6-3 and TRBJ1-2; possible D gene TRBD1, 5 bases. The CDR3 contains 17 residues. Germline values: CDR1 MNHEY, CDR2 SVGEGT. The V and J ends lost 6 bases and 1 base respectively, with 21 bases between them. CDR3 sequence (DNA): TGTGCCAGCAGCCCTCTATTCGGGGGAAAGGATAACTATGGCTACACCTTC. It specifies CASSPLFGGKDNYGYTF.

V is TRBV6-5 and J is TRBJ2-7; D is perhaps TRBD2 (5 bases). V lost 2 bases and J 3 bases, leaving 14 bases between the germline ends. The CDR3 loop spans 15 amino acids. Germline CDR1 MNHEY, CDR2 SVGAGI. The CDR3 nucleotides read TGTGCCAGCAGTTACACAAACCGGGGTTTCTACGAGCAGTACTTC. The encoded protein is CASSYTNRGFYEQYF.

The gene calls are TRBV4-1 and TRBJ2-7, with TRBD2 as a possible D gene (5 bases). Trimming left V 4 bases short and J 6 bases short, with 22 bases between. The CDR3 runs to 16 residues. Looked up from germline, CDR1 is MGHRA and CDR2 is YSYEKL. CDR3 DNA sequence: TGCGCCAGCAGCCCTCTCCCGGGGAGCCGGGTCGTCGAGCAGTACTTC. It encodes CASSPLPGSRVVEQYF.

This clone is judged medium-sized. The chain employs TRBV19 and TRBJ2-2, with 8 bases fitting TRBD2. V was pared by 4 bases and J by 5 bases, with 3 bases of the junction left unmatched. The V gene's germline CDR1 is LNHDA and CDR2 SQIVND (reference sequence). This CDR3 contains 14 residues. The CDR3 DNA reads TGTGCCAGTAGTAGGACTAGCATAACCGGGGAGCTGTTTTTT. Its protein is CASSRTSITGELFF.

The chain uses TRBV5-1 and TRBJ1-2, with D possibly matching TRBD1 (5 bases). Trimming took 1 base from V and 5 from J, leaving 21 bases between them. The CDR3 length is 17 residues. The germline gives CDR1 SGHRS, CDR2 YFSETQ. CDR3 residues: CASSLLQGSRSPYGYTF. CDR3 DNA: TGCGCCAGCAGCTTGCTGCAGGGATCGCGATCCCCTTATGGCTACACCTTC. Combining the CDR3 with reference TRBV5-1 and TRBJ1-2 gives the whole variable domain KAGVTQTPRYLIKTRGQQVTLSCSPISGHRSVSWYQQTPGQGLQFLFEYFSETQRNKGNFPGRFSGRQFSNSRSEMNVSTLELGDSALYLCASSLLQGSRSPYGYTFGSGTRLTVV.

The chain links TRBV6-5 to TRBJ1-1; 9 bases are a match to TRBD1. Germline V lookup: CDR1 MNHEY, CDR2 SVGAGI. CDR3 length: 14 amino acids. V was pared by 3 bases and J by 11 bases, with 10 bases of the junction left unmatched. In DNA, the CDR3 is TGTGCCAGCAGTTATGGGGGTTCCGGGACAGGGGCTTTCTTT. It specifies CASSYGGSGTGAFF.

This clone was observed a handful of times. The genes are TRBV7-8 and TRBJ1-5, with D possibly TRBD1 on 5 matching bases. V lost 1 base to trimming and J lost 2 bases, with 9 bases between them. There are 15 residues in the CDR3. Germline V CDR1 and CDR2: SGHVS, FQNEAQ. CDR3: CASSLDWGRNQPQHF. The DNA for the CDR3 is TGTGCCAGCAGCTTAGATTGGGGCCGCAATCAGCCCCAGCATTTT. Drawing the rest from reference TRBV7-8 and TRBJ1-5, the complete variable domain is GAGVSQSPRYKVAKRGQDVALRCDPISGHVSLFWYQQALGQGPEFLTYFQNEAQLDKSGLPSDRFFAERPEGSVSTLKIQRTQQEDSAVYLCASSLDWGRNQPQHFGDGTRLSIL.